These 5 T cell receptor beta chains came from one sample sequenced in a study of blood T cell repertoires in COVID-19. This table comes from immunoSEQ multiplex PCR, and its TCRdb copy is limited to in-frame clones, with some not included. The data hold a few hundred thousand clones, with around 84% observed a single time. Source material: peripheral blood. The receptors were sampled from a woman in her 70s with active or convalescent COVID-19.

The rearrangement joins TRBV3-1 (or the pseudogene TRBV3-2) to TRBJ2-1; D is unclear. Germline CDR1 LGHDT, CDR2 YNNKEL (reference sequence). V lost 4 bases and J 2 bases, leaving 12 bases between the germline ends. This CDR3 is 15 amino acids long. The CDR3 region has the DNA TGTGCCAGCAGCCCCCTGGCTAGACCCTACAATGAGCAGTTCTTC. Protein sequence: CASSPLARPYNEQFF.

This chain connects TRBV2 to TRBJ2-5, with 9 positions matching TRBD2. The CDR3 consists of 17 residues. CDR1 and CDR2 from the germline V gene are SNHLY and FYNNEI. Trimming took 7 bases from V and 2 from J; bases not matched to a gene: 14. CDR3 nucleotides: TGTGCCAGCAAAGGCGGGGGGGGATATAGTTTTCAAGAGACCCAGTACTTC. This codes for CASKGGGGYSFQETQYF.

V gene TRBV2 combines with J gene TRBJ2-4; D perhaps matches TRBD2 (6 bases). V was pared by 6 bases and J by 3 bases, with 18 bases between. The germline CDR1 and CDR2 sequences are SNHLY and FYNNEI. This CDR3 is 16 amino acids long. Here the CDR3 reads CASSRDQSGGKNIQYF. CDR3 nucleotides: TGTGCCAGCAGCCGGGACCAGTCCGGGGGCAAAAACATTCAGTACTTC.

V and J are TRBV2 and TRBJ2-3; tentatively, D is TRBD2 (7 bases). The CDR3 has 13 amino acids. CDR1 and CDR2 (germline): SNHLY, FYNNEI. V lost 6 bases and J lost 1, with 8 bases in between. The CDR3 sequence: CASRRGRTDTQYF. The CDR3 nucleotides read TGTGCCAGCAGGCGGGGGCGCACAGATACGCAGTATTTT.

The chain links TRBV24-1 to TRBJ1-2; 7 nucleotides match TRBD1. The CDR3 is made up of 13 amino acids. Germline V gives CDR1 KGHDR, CDR2 SFDVKD. V dropped 8 bases and J dropped 5; count of bases not matched to a gene: 7. CDR3 amino acids: CATTPRQGYGYTF. In DNA form, the CDR3 reads TGTGCCACCACCCCTCGACAGGGATATGGCTACACCTTC.